The entry below gives a single TCR beta chain sequence along with its context. Its antigen is unknown. This sample was taken from a study of a mutant IDH1 vaccine in newly diagnosed glioma. Overall study context: Following radiotherapy alone, or alongside temozolomide cycles, vaccination was started after an interval of 4-6 weeks. Patients arrived already treated with radiotherapy, temozolomide, or both, most having had both.

Time point given: week 47, end of study. One vaccine dose held 300 ug of mutant IDH1 20-mer peptide and came with topical imiquimod. Each patient was administered eight vaccinations, scheduled in weeks 1, 3, 5, 7, 11, 15, 19 and 23. CDR3 length: 14 amino acids. Trimming shortened V by 5 bases and J by 3 bases, and 15 bases separated the two germline ends. Germline lookup yields CDR1 SGHKS and CDR2 YYEKEE (reference sequence). The method was immunoSEQ multiplex PCR; TCRdb's version includes in-frame clones alone and lacks a portion of them. This table has more than 30,000 clones, around 90% appearing once. Study-level findings and limits: Among patients, around 93% showed immune responses induced by the vaccine.

This sample comprised PBMCs, obtained from a glioma patient whose treatment included an IDH1 peptide vaccine. The origin of this receptor is a man aged 40-55 years with glioma. The V call is TRBV5-5, the J call TRBJ2-7; D may match TRBD1 or TRBD2 (5 bases each). Here the CDR3 reads CASRRPGRDYEQYV. In DNA, the CDR3 is TGTGCCAGCAGGAGACCGGGACGGGACTACGAGCAGTACGTC.